These 21 T cell receptor beta chains came from one sample sequenced in a study of cytomegalovirus exposure and HLA in healthy donors. 60 Vbeta and 13 Jbeta primers were used in PCR. The protocol was immunoSEQ multiplex PCR, while the TCRdb copy is restricted to in-frame clones and leaves out a portion. This table holds some 200,000 clones, approximately 90% found once. Sample: PBMCs. All receptors come from a woman aged 18-30 years in good health and CMV-seronegative.

The gene calls are TRBV7-9 and TRBJ1-2, with D maybe TRBD1 (6 bases). The CDR3 loop spans 13 amino acids. The V end lost 2 bases, the J end lost 6 bases, and 10 bases lay between the germline ends. Germline V gene lookup returns CDR1 SEHNR and CDR2 FQNEAQ (reference sequence). Here the CDR3 DNA reads TGTGCCAGCAGCTTAACGACAGGACATGGCTACACCTTC. The encoded protein is CASSLTTGHGYTF.

The chain is built from TRBV9 and TRBJ2-5; 11 nucleotides agree with TRBD2. Germline CDR1 reads SGDLS; CDR2 reads YYNGEE. The CDR3 runs 15 residues. The V segment lost 4 bases and the J segment 5 bases; nucleotides outside the gene matches: 7. The CDR3, as DNA: TGTGCCAGCAGCTCCAGACTAGCGGGGCTGGAGACCCAGTACTTC. Amino acid sequence: CASSSRLAGLETQYF.

V is TRBV11-2 and J is TRBJ2-3; TRBD2 matches 11 bases. In germline, CDR1 is SGHAT, CDR2 FQNNGV. CDR3 size: 14 residues. V lost 4 bases, J lost 5 bases, and 2 bases stayed unmatched. This chain's CDR3 is CASSSTSGGDTQYF. CDR3 coding DNA: TGTGCCAGCAGCTCTACTAGCGGGGGAGATACGCAGTATTTT.

This chain connects TRBV18 to TRBJ2-2; tentative D call: TRBD1 (5 bases). The V and J ends lost 4 bases and 0 bases respectively, with 12 bases between them. Germline lookup yields CDR1 KGHSH and CDR2 LQKENI. This CDR3 is 16 amino acids long. Here the CDR3 reads CASSLLGRANTGELFF. The DNA of the CDR3 is TGTGCCAGCTCACTTCTCGGCAGGGCGAACACCGGGGAGCTGTTTTTT.

V usage is TRBV5-1 and J usage is TRBJ2-7; 10 nucleotides match TRBD1. V trimming: 1 base; J trimming: 5 bases; junction bases outside the gene matches: 12. This CDR3 contains 17 residues. CDR1 is SGHRS, CDR2 YFSETQ, per germline. The CDR3 loop reads CASSLTGLTGQGNEQYF. In DNA form, the CDR3 reads TGCGCCAGCAGCTTGACTGGGCTTACGGGACAGGGGAACGAGCAGTACTTC.

This chain links TRBV29-1 with TRBJ1-4, with D tentatively TRBD1 (6 bases). Germline-derived CDR1 and CDR2 are SQVTM and ANQGSEA. CDR3 length: 13 residues. The V end was cut by 4 bases, the J end by 3 bases, with 9 bases between. CDR3 DNA: TGCAGCGTTGTGGGGGCGGCTAATGAAAAACTGTTTTTT. The encoded protein is CSVVGAANEKLFF.

The chain joins TRBV5-4 to TRBJ2-3; perhaps TRBD2 as D (6 bases). Deletions cut 4 bases from V and 5 bases from J, with 14 bases between. Germline V lookup: CDR1 SGHNT, CDR2 YYREEE (reference sequence). The CDR3 is made up of 14 amino acids. CDR3 DNA: TGTGCCAGCAGCGTCTTAGCGGACCTAGATACGCAGTATTTT. This gives the protein CASSVLADLDTQYF.

The rearrangement joins TRBV4-1 to TRBJ2-7; 10 positions match TRBD1. Unmatched junction bases numbered 4, after V lost 4 bases and J lost 1 base. The CDR3 contains 15 residues. Germline V gives CDR1 MGHRA, CDR2 YSYEKL. CDR3 sequence: CASSRGQGVSYEQYF. Here the CDR3 DNA reads TGCGCCAGCAGCCGTGGACAGGGGGTTTCCTACGAGCAGTACTTC.

The chain recombines TRBV4-1 with TRBJ1-2; TRBD1 aligns across 7 bases. V was clipped by 1 base and J by 0 bases; unmatched bases: 5. From germline, CDR1 is MGHRA and CDR2 YSYEKL. This CDR3 spans 16 amino acids. In DNA form, the CDR3 reads TGCGCCAGCAGCCAAGTAGGCAGGGGGTCTAACTATGGCTACACCTTC. It codes for CASSQVGRGSNYGYTF.

This chain joins TRBV6-5 and TRBJ2-4; possibly TRBD1 for D (5 bases). Trimming left V 0 bases short and J 4 bases short, with 13 bases between. CDR1 is MNHEY, CDR2 SVGAGI, per germline. The CDR3 totals 16 residues. The CDR3 region is CASSYSVPTEKNIQYF. CDR3 nucleotides: TGTGCCAGCAGTTACTCAGTTCCGACAGAAAAAAACATTCAGTACTTC.

This chain joins TRBV4-2 and TRBJ2-1; unclear D gene. The CDR3 is made up of 18 amino acids. Germline V CDR1 and CDR2: LGHNA, YNFKEQ. Trimming stripped 3 bases from V and 6 bases from J, with 24 bases between. CDR3 in amino acids: CASSHPRSATFDFNEQFF. The CDR3 DNA sequence: TGTGCCAGCAGCCACCCGCGGTCAGCTACCTTCGATTTCAATGAGCAGTTCTTC.

This chain connects TRBV11-3 to TRBJ1-1, with D hard to call. The CDR3 spans 15 residues. CDR1 SGHNT and CDR2 YENEEA come from the germline V gene. Trimming left V 0 bases short and J 0 bases short, with 8 bases between. CDR3 sequence (DNA): TGTGCCAGCAGCTTAGAGGTATACATGAACACTGAAGCTTTCTTT. Amino acid sequence: CASSLEVYMNTEAFF.

The V call is TRBV6-6, the J call TRBJ2-2, with 9 bases aligning to TRBD1. The ends lost 7 bases at V and 4 bases at J; junction bases unmatched: 4. This CDR3 region has 14 residues. Germline lookup yields CDR1 MNHNY and CDR2 SVGAGI (reference sequence). For the CDR3, the DNA is TGTGCCAGCAACGACAGGGGGAGCACCGGGGAGCTGTTTTTT. Translation gives CASNDRGSTGELFF.

A note on this clone: Distinct nucleotide sequences in the sample also encode this CDR3. The chain uses TRBV7-3 and TRBJ2-1; 11 nucleotides agree with TRBD2. CDR1 is SGHTA, CDR2 FQGTGA, per germline. J was trimmed by 4 bases and V by 5 bases; bases with no gene match: 4. CDR3 length equals 15 residues. CDR3 DNA sequence: TGTGCCAGCAGCCTGGGGACTAGCGGATACAATGAGCAGTTCTTC. It codes for CASSLGTSGYNEQFF.

CDR3 nucleotides: TGTGCCAGCTCCCCCACTGACAGGTTGGGTGAAGCTTTCTTT. Translated: CASSPTDRLGEAFF. The rearrangement uses TRBV18 and TRBJ1-1; a weak D match, TRBD1 (6 bases). There are 14 residues in the CDR3. The germline CDR1 and CDR2 sequences are KGHSH and LQKENI. Trimming took 6 bases from V and 7 from J, leaving 18 bases between them.

In its sample, this clone was seen a few times. The chain combines TRBV11-2 with TRBJ2-5; no reliable D call. V lost 4 bases and J 5 bases, leaving 11 bases between the germline ends. CDR3 length equals 13 residues. CDR1 and CDR2 (germline): SGHAT, FQNNGV. The DNA of the CDR3 is TGTGCCAGCAGCTCGGGTCCTAGGGAGACCCAGTACTTC. Protein product: CASSSGPRETQYF.

This chain connects TRBV10-1 to TRBJ2-3; 7 bases are a match to TRBD2. Germline CDR1 reads WNHNN; CDR2 reads SYGVQD (reference sequence). The CDR3 runs to 15 residues. V was pared by 4 bases and J by 0 bases, with 4 bases of the junction left unmatched. For the CDR3, the DNA is TGCGCCAGCAGTGGCTCGCGGGGGAGCACAGATACGCAGTATTTT. This translates into CASSGSRGSTDTQYF.

This sequence joins TRBV7-9 and TRBJ2-5; D not resolved. Germline V lookup: CDR1 SEHNR, CDR2 FQNEAQ (reference sequence). The CDR3 is 14 amino acids. The V and J ends lost 5 bases and 3 bases respectively, with 13 bases between them. CDR3 DNA: TGTGCCAGCAGCCCAAGGCTAGATGAAGAGACCCAGTACTTC. It encodes CASSPRLDEETQYF.

V usage is TRBV4-3 and J usage is TRBJ2-7, with 9 bases fitting TRBD1. This CDR3 is 15 amino acids long. V gave up 2 bases and J gave up 1 base; unmatched junction bases: 3. Germline V gene sequence: CDR1 LGHNA, CDR2 YSLEER. This CDR3 is CASSQPGTGSYEQYF. The CDR3 nucleotides are TGCGCCAGCAGCCAACCCGGGACAGGGTCCTACGAGCAGTACTTC.

Only a few counts were recorded for this clone. This CDR3 reads CASSSDRGSHEQYF. DNA of the CDR3: TGTGCCAGCAGCTCGGACAGGGGGTCCCACGAGCAGTACTTC. This chain connects TRBV5-4 to TRBJ2-7, with TRBD1 matching 10 bases. The CDR3 consists of 14 residues. After removal of 3 bases from V and 5 bases from J, the junction contained 5 bases not matched to a gene. From germline, CDR1 is SGHNT and CDR2 YYREEE (reference sequence).

The chain combines TRBV6-5 with TRBJ2-1; 8 bases agree with TRBD2. V was clipped by 6 bases and J by 8 bases; unmatched bases: 12. CDR3 length: 15 residues. Germline-derived CDR1 and CDR2 are MNHEY and SVGAGI. The DNA for the CDR3 is TGTGCCAGCAGCCCCGGGGGGGCGGCACACTATGAGCAGTTCTTC. This encodes CASSPGGAAHYEQFF.